The present T cell receptor beta chain was sequenced within a study of blood T cell repertoires in COVID-19. Sequencing was performed with immunoSEQ multiplex PCR; in TCRdb, only in-frame clones are kept and a portion is missing. The sample contains some 250,000 clones, around four fifths of which appear only once. Germline V gene lookup returns CDR1 LNHNV and CDR2 YYDKDF (reference sequence). Trimming removed 3 bases at V and 5 bases at J, with 17 bases between. The CDR3 extends over 15 amino acids. The sample consisted of peripheral blood. This TCR was sampled from a man aged 35 to 55 with active or convalescent COVID-19. The chain joins TRBV15 to TRBJ2-7; no reliable D call. As DNA, the CDR3 is TGTGCCACCAGCAGGGTAGACACGAGAAGCCACGAGCAGTACTTC. Encoded protein: CATSRVDTRSHEQYF.